This TCR beta chain was sequenced during a study of T cells after yellow fever vaccination. As for the study in general: When fractions had low cell numbers, they were prepared with SMART-Seq v4 Ultra Low Input.

The CDR3 consists of 13 residues. V lost 4 bases to trimming and J lost 5 bases, with 9 bases between them. The germline V gene has CDR1 LGHDT and CDR2 YNNKEL (reference sequence). A process of 5'RACE template switching, which added a universal primer site and UMIs, was used to make TCR cDNA. From the 5' RACE reads, TCRdb called clonotypes with MiXCR, one entry per CDR3 protein. The table records some 150,000 distinct CDR3 sequences, approximately 9.7% of them present only once. The V call is TRBV3-1, the J call TRBJ1-5, with D possibly matching TRBD1 (5 bases). This material consisted of CD8+ T cells sorted from PBMCs, taken 45 days after the yellow fever booster vaccination. The clonotype comes from a man between 18 and 29 years old who received the YFV17D yellow fever vaccine. The CDR3 protein is CASSPRGDQPQHF. The DNA of the CDR3 is TGTGCCAGCAGCCCAAGAGGGGATCAGCCCCAGCATTTT.